This T cell receptor beta chain was captured in a study of blood T cell repertoires in COVID-19. This clone has a single count. Seattle's enrolled individuals joined amid active infection and were then monitored longitudinally. Using immunoSEQ multiplex PCR, the repertoire was profiled, and TCRdb retains in-frame clones only, with some absent. The sample carries around 460,000 clones, around 90% recorded once. The V and J ends lost 5 bases and 1 base respectively, with 16 bases between them. Germline loops: CDR1 LNHDA, CDR2 SQIVND (reference sequence). The CDR3 length is 16 residues. The sequence was collected from a man younger than 30 with COVID-19, enrolled during active disease. The chain links TRBV19 to TRBJ2-3; a weak D match, TRBD1 (7 bases). Sequenced: peripheral blood. CDR3 loop: CASSYDDREGTDTQYF. CDR3 in DNA: TGTGCCAGTAGTTACGACGACAGGGAGGGCACAGATACGCAGTATTTT.